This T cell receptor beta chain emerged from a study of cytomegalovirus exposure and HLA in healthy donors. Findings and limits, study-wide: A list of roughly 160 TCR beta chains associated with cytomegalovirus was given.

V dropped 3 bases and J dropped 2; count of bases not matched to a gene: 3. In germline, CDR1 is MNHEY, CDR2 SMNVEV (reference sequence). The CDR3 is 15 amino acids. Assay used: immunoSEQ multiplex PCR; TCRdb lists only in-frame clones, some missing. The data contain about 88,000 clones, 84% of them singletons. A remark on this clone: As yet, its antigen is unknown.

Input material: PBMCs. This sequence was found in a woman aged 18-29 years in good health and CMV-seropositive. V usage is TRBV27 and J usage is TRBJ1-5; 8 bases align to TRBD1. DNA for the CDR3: TGTGCCAGCAGTTTCTCGGACAGGGGCAATCAGCCCCAGCATTTT. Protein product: CASSFSDRGNQPQHF.